This record concerns one TCR beta chain sequence. Germline trimming cut 8 bases from V and 0 bases from J; bases unmatched to any gene: 4. CDR1 is MNHEY and CDR2 is SMNVEV in the germline V gene (reference sequence). This CDR3 is built from 13 residues. Time point specified: baseline, week 1 (first vaccination visit). The treatment here: pre-vaccination baseline after standard-of-care therapy. The source of the sample is a study of a mutant IDH1 vaccine in newly diagnosed glioma. Study-level information: Patients had received radiotherapy, temozolomide, or both previously, most receiving both.

Produced via immunoSEQ multiplex PCR; TCRdb's table is partial and in-frame only. The sample has over 75,000 clones, about 90% seen once. Sequencing was performed on PBMCs, taken from a glioma patient treated with radiotherapy, temozolomide or both. The TCR originated in a woman in her forties or fifties with glioma. The chain carries TRBV27 and TRBJ2-7, with 7 bases that match TRBD1. The DNA for the CDR3 is TGTGCCAGCTCGAGGGACAGCTCCTACGAGCAGTACTTC. Translating it yields CASSRDSSYEQYF.